This T cell receptor (beta chain) came from a study of a mutant IDH1 vaccine in newly diagnosed glioma. At the level of the study: Patients received vaccination from 4-6 weeks after radiotherapy alone, or with temozolomide cycles. Males made up about 62% and females about 40% of treated patients, whose mean age was approximately 40 years. Patients arrived already treated with radiotherapy, temozolomide, or both, most having had both.

The count of this clone is one. Its antigen is unknown. TCRdb's table, derived via immunoSEQ multiplex PCR, lists solely in-frame clones and lacks some. The sample lists 45,000 to 65,000 clones, around 60% occurring once. This sample's time point: week 47, end of study. Each dose of the vaccine consisted of 300 ug of mutant IDH1 20-mer peptide, with topical imiquimod. Patients received eight vaccinations in weeks 1, 3, 5, 7, 11, 15, 19, 23. The receptor was isolated from a man aged 35 to 55 with glioma. Some clones in this sample may be carry-over from other donors' samples. The sequencing here drew on peripheral blood mononuclear cells (PBMCs), taken from a glioma patient whose treatment included an IDH1 peptide vaccine.

Here the CDR3 reads CASSLSWGGSYEQYF. The CDR3 bases are TGTGCCAGCAGTTTAAGCTGGGGAGGCTCCTACGAGCAGTACTTC. V is TRBV28 and J is TRBJ2-7; D possibly corresponds to TRBD2 (6 bases). CDR3 length equals 15 residues. Trimming removed 2 bases at V and 0 bases at J, with 11 bases between. Germline V gene sequence: CDR1 MDHEN, CDR2 SYDVKM.